Listed below are T cell receptor beta chains from one sample, sequenced in a study of blood T cell repertoires in COVID-19. Libraries were prepared by immunoSEQ multiplex PCR; TCRdb keeps only in-frame clonotypes and omits some of them. This table holds 250,000 or so clones, more than 75% found once. The specimen was peripheral blood. Every receptor here comes from a woman in her seventies with active or convalescent COVID-19. Each CDR3 is given with its conserved first and last residue. D genes are given only for firm matches. The size of a clone is reported for some rows only, either as once, few or many, or as a class for expanded clones.

J,D,size,V,length,CDR3,DNA
TRBJ1-5,.,few,TRBV18,14,CASSPQGSNQPQHF,TGTGCCAGCTCACCACAGGGGTCCAATCAGCCCCAGCATTTT
TRBJ1-4,.,once,TRBV25-1,15,CATGECGTLWEKLFF,TGTGCCACGGGGGAATGCGGGACCCTTTGGGAAAAACTGTTTTTT
TRBJ1-1,.,.,TRBV7-8,14,CASSLAYTGLEAFF,TGTGCCAGCAGCTTAGCGTACACAGGGCTCGAAGCTTTCTTT
TRBJ1-5,.,.,TRBV4-3,14,CASSQEPGRQPQHF,TGCGCCAGCAGCCAAGAACCGGGGAGACAGCCCCAGCATTTT
TRBJ2-1,TRBD1,few,TRBV7-8,18,CASSWTGRRIAANNEQFF,TGTGCCAGCAGCTGGACAGGGAGAAGAATAGCAGCTAACAATGAGCAGTTCTTC
TRBJ2-1,.,once,TRBV15,14,CATSRFGSYNEQFF,TGTGCCACCAGCAGATTTGGTAGCTACAATGAGCAGTTCTTC
TRBJ2-1,.,.,TRBV19,16,CASSIGLGEGRNEQFF,TGTGCCAGTAGTATAGGTCTAGGGGAAGGACGCAATGAGCAGTTCTTC
TRBJ2-3,.,.,TRBV28,15,CASSLWTGGTDTQYF,TGTGCCAGCAGTTTATGGACGGGGGGCACAGATACGCAGTATTTT
TRBJ1-2,TRBD1,.,TRBV19,19,CASSMNLVTGGRLDYGYTF,TGTGCCAGTAGTATGAACCTTGTGACAGGGGGCAGACTGGACTATGGCTACACCTTC
TRBJ1-4,TRBD1,.,TRBV4-3,18,CASSRSQGGVATNEKLFF,TGCGCCAGCAGCCGTTCACAGGGGGGTGTTGCAACTAATGAAAAACTGTTTTTT
TRBJ1-2,.,few,TRBV4-1,13,CASSQVFRYGYTF,TGCGCCAGCAGCCAAGTTTTTAGATATGGCTACACCTTC
TRBJ2-7,.,.,TRBV27,13,CASTSPYRDEQYF,TGTGCCAGCACCAGCCCATACAGGGACGAGCAGTACTTC
TRBJ2-2,.,.,TRBV5-4,11,CASSGTGELFF,TGTGCCAGCAGCGGGACTGGGGAGCTGTTTTTT
TRBJ1-4,.,few,TRBV7-2,13,CASSRGYNEKLFF,TGTGCCAGCAGTAGGGGTTATAATGAAAAACTGTTTTTT
TRBJ2-5,.,.,TRBV6-6,15,CASRLYRDSLETQYF,TGTGCCAGCAGGCTCTACCGGGACTCCCTGGAGACCCAGTACTTC
TRBJ1-4,TRBD1,.,TRBV5-1,16,CASSLQGGAGNEKLFF,TGCGCCAGCAGTCTACAAGGGGGCGCGGGTAACGAAAAACTGTTTTTT
TRBJ2-5,.,.,TRBV3-1/TRBV3-2,13,CASSPSVGQTQYF,TGTGCCAGCAGCCCGTCGGTGGGCCAGACCCAGTACTTC
TRBJ2-6,.,.,TRBV6-2/TRBV6-3,17,CASNPGAGKTGANVLTF,TGTGCCAGCAACCCTGGTGCGGGGAAGACTGGGGCCAACGTCCTGACTTTC
TRBJ2-6,TRBD1,.,TRBV6-6,17,CASSRGQGLSGANVLTF,TGTGCCAGCAGTCGGGGACAGGGTCTGTCTGGGGCCAACGTCCTGACTTTC
TRBJ1-1,.,.,TRBV5-5,14,CASSAGQWNTEAFF,TGTGCCAGCAGCGCCGGACAGTGGAACACTGAAGCTTTCTTT
TRBJ1-5,TRBD1,.,TRBV7-8,14,CASSFGTVDQPQHF,TGTGCCAGCAGCTTCGGGACAGTCGATCAGCCCCAGCATTTT
TRBJ2-1,TRBD1,.,TRBV5-6,14,CASSWGDREDEQFF,TGTGCCAGCAGCTGGGGGGACAGGGAGGATGAGCAGTTCTTC
TRBJ2-7,.,.,TRBV9,16,CASSVGWRAVTYEQYF,TGTGCCAGCAGCGTTGGCTGGAGGGCCGTAACCTACGAGCAGTACTTC
TRBJ1-3,.,once,TRBV29-1,13,CSVPAGSGNTIYF,TGCAGCGTCCCGGCGGGCTCTGGAAACACCATATATTTT
TRBJ2-5,TRBD1,.,TRBV7-2,14,CASRRDRSYETQYF,TGTGCCAGCCGACGGGACAGAAGTTACGAGACCCAGTACTTC
TRBJ2-3,TRBD2,.,TRBV11-3,17,CASSLVVAGGSTDTQYF,TGTGCCAGCAGCTTGGTGGTAGCGGGGGGTAGCACAGATACGCAGTATTTT
TRBJ2-7,.,.,TRBV3-1/TRBV3-2,13,CASSAGLGLEQYF,TGTGCCAGCTCGGCAGGCCTGGGCCTGGAGCAGTACTTC
TRBJ1-1,.,.,TRBV6-5,11,CASNQGTEAFF,TGTGCCAGCAACCAGGGAACTGAAGCTTTCTTT
TRBJ1-1,.,.,TRBV9,16,CASSVEDRGGGTEAFF,TGTGCCAGCAGCGTAGAAGATCGCGGGGGCGGAACCGAAGCTTTCTTT
TRBJ2-2,.,.,TRBV3-1/TRBV3-2,16,CASSLRRSANTGELFF,TGTGCCAGCAGCCTACGTCGTAGTGCGAACACCGGGGAGCTGTTTTTT
TRBJ1-5,.,.,TRBV6-2/TRBV6-3,12,CASSYAGQPQHF,TGTGCCAGCAGTTACGCGGGGCAGCCCCAGCATTTT
TRBJ2-3,.,.,TRBV5-1,17,CASSLAPNRDFTDTQYF,TGCGCCAGCAGCTTGGCCCCAAACAGGGATTTCACAGATACGCAGTATTTT
TRBJ1-5,TRBD1,few,TRBV7-2,15,CASSPQGDSNQPQHF,TGTGCCAGCAGCCCTCAGGGGGATAGCAATCAGCCCCAGCATTTT
TRBJ1-4,.,once,TRBV6-5,15,CASRATAGDNEKLFF,TGTGCCAGCAGAGCGACGGCGGGGGACAATGAAAAACTGTTTTTT
TRBJ2-7,.,.,TRBV2,13,CASSVGGTYEQYF,TGTGCCAGCAGTGTGGGGGGAACCTACGAGCAGTACTTC
TRBJ2-2,.,.,TRBV4-3,12,CASSHSTGELFF,TGCGCCAGCAGCCACTCCACCGGGGAGCTGTTTTTT
TRBJ1-1,.,many,TRBV5-4,12,CASSLGQAEAFF,TGTGCCAGCAGCTTGGGACAGGCTGAAGCTTTCTTT
TRBJ1-1,.,.,TRBV19,14,CASLTGSVNTEAFF,TGTGCCAGCTTAACAGGGAGTGTAAACACTGAAGCTTTCTTT
TRBJ2-5,TRBD2,.,TRBV6-5,16,CASSYSTSGGQETQYF,TGTGCCAGCAGTTACTCGACTAGCGGGGGGCAAGAGACCCAGTACTTC
TRBJ2-2,.,.,TRBV6-4,13,CASRPQGTGELFF,TGTGCCAGCAGACCACAGGGAACCGGGGAGCTGTTTTTT
TRBJ2-7,TRBD1,.,TRBV7-9,15,CASSLDGTGAYEQYF,TGTGCCAGCAGCTTGGACGGGACAGGAGCCTACGAGCAGTACTTC
TRBJ1-2,.,.,TRBV6-2/TRBV6-3,15,CASSRLKGVQYGYTF,TGTGCCAGCAGCCGACTTAAGGGAGTACAATATGGCTACACCTTC
TRBJ1-1,.,.,TRBV3-1/TRBV3-2,13,CASKKGEGTEAFF,TGTGCCAGCAAAAAAGGGGAGGGCACTGAAGCTTTCTTT
TRBJ1-5,.,.,TRBV19,16,CASSIQGPRGNQPQHF,TGTGCCAGTAGTATACAGGGGCCGAGGGGCAATCAGCCCCAGCATTTT
TRBJ2-7,.,.,TRBV7-6,16,CASSLERGRSGVEQYF,TGTGCCAGCAGCTTAGAAAGGGGCAGGTCAGGAGTCGAGCAGTACTTC
TRBJ2-7,TRBD1,.,TRBV5-1,13,CASSAGTDYEQYF,TGCGCCAGCAGCGCAGGGACAGACTACGAGCAGTACTTC
TRBJ1-2,.,.,TRBV10-2,14,CASSEGPYSYGYTF,TGCGCCAGCAGTGAGGGGCCCTACTCCTATGGCTACACCTTC
TRBJ2-7,TRBD2,.,TRBV6-5,15,CASSQGRREPGEQYF,TGTGCCAGCAGTCAGGGACGGCGGGAGCCTGGCGAGCAGTACTTC
TRBJ2-2,TRBD1,.,TRBV6-4,15,CASRGTGLNTGELFF,TGTGCCAGCAGAGGGACAGGTCTGAACACCGGGGAGCTGTTTTTT
TRBJ2-7,TRBD1,.,TRBV15,14,CATSRETGGYEQYF,TGTGCCACCAGCAGAGAAACAGGGGGCTACGAGCAGTACTTC
TRBJ1-4,TRBD1,.,TRBV11-2,15,CASTSQGAFVEKLFF,TGTGCCAGCACTTCACAGGGGGCATTCGTTGAAAAACTGTTTTTT
TRBJ2-5,.,.,TRBV7-9,13,CASSLEGPETQYF,TGTGCCAGCAGCTTAGAGGGGCCCGAGACCCAGTACTTC
TRBJ1-3,.,.,TRBV9,17,CASSPSGGRVPGNTIYF,TGTGCCAGCAGCCCTTCTGGGGGGAGAGTTCCTGGAAACACCATATATTTT
TRBJ2-3,TRBD2,.,TRBV5-8,16,CASSLAGTSGGDTQYF,TGTGCCAGCAGCTTGGCGGGGACTAGCGGGGGAGATACGCAGTATTTT
TRBJ2-1,.,.,TRBV5-1,13,CASSLDGRGEQFF,TGCGCCAGCAGCTTGGACGGACGGGGTGAGCAGTTCTTC
TRBJ1-2,.,.,TRBV19,13,CASSIEGNYGYTF,TGTGCCAGTAGTATTGAGGGAAACTATGGCTACACCTTC
TRBJ2-3,TRBD1,.,TRBV3-1/TRBV3-2,15,CASSSRGGAADTQYF,TGTGCCAGCAGTTCGCGAGGGGGCGCGGCAGATACGCAGTATTTT
TRBJ1-2,.,.,TRBV5-6,13,CASRMGGGAGYTF,TGTGCCAGCAGAATGGGAGGGGGAGCCGGCTACACCTTC
TRBJ1-3,.,.,TRBV6-5,15,CASTRGGAAGNTIYF,TGTGCCAGCACTCGAGGGGGTGCGGCGGGAAACACCATATATTTT
TRBJ2-7,.,.,TRBV5-6,11,CASGVAYEQYF,TGTGCCAGCGGAGTAGCCTACGAGCAGTACTTC